The 29 T cell receptor beta chains below were found in one sample sequenced in a study of radiotherapy plus CTLA-4 blockade in lung cancer. Some clones are missing from TCRdb's copy, which holds only in-frame ones; the method was immunoSEQ multiplex PCR. The data contain 65,000 to 90,000 clones, more than 75% of them singletons. This material consisted of peripheral blood, taken from a patient treated with radiotherapy plus ipilimumab. The receptors here all came from a human donor with non-small cell lung cancer that progressed on radiotherapy plus ipilimumab.

The V gene is TRBV28, the J gene TRBJ1-2, with D unresolved. Deletions cut 1 base from V and 5 bases from J, with 8 bases between. The CDR3 has 13 residues. The germline gives CDR1 MDHEN, CDR2 SYDVKM. In DNA, the CDR3 is TGTGCCAGCAGTTTATCCGGGCCGTATGGCTACACCTTC. It translates to CASSLSGPYGYTF.

This chain uses TRBV5-5 with TRBJ2-7; TRBD2 agrees at 9 bases. The V gene's germline CDR1 is SGHKS and CDR2 YYEKEE (reference sequence). V gave up 1 base and J gave up 7 bases; unmatched junction bases: 9. This CDR3 comprises 15 residues. As DNA, the CDR3 is TGTGCCAGCAGCTTGTTTAGCGGGAGTCTGGGAGAGCAGTACGTC. It yields the protein CASSLFSGSLGEQYV.

The count of this clone is one. This chain joins TRBV5-1 and TRBJ2-5, with D maybe TRBD1 (6 bases). From germline, CDR1 is SGHRS and CDR2 YFSETQ. The CDR3 contains 14 residues. V was shortened by 4 bases and J by 1 base, with 11 bases between the two germline ends. CDR3 DNA: TGCGCCAGCAGCCACCGGGACATCCAAGAGACCCAGTACTTC. Protein sequence: CASSHRDIQETQYF.

The count of this clone is one. The chain employs TRBV27 and TRBJ2-1, with no clear D. The CDR3 spans 15 residues. V was shortened by 6 bases and J by 14 bases, with 26 bases between the two germline ends. Germline lookup yields CDR1 MNHEY and CDR2 SMNVEV (reference sequence). The CDR3 coding sequence is TGTGCCAGCAGACCTAAAGGTCGCAGCCAGGAGATCAAGTTCTTC. This encodes CASRPKGRSQEIKFF.

The genes are TRBV7-8 and TRBJ2-1; D may be TRBD2 (5 bases). The CDR3 has 15 residues. Trimming cost V 2 bases and J 5 bases, with 13 bases left between them. Germline values: CDR1 SGHVS, CDR2 FQNEAQ. CDR3 DNA: TGTGCCAGCAGCTTATTTGGACCGGGAAACAATGAGCAGTTCTTC. Its translation is CASSLFGPGNNEQFF.

This rearrangement joins TRBV7-9 to TRBJ2-3; possibly TRBD1 for D (6 bases). The V end was cut by 1 base, the J end by 2 bases, with 10 bases between. Germline values: CDR1 SEHNR, CDR2 FQNEAQ (reference sequence). CDR3 size: 15 residues. This CDR3 reads CASSLVEGDTDTQYF. Here the CDR3 DNA reads TGTGCCAGCAGCTTAGTAGAGGGGGACACAGATACGCAGTATTTT.

This chain joins TRBV9 and TRBJ1-1; D is undetermined. CDR3 length: 15 amino acids. The V end was cut by 2 bases, the J end by 4 bases, with 15 bases between. Germline CDR1 SGDLS, CDR2 YYNGEE. The CDR3 DNA reads as TGTGCCAGCAGCGTCACTCCCGATTTGGTCACTGAAGCTTTCTTT. Translating gives CASSVTPDLVTEAFF.

For the CDR3, the DNA is TGTGCCAGCACCCGACAGGGGGCTAATGAAAAACTGTTTTTT. This encodes CASTRQGANEKLFF. The chain carries TRBV6-1 and TRBJ1-4; 9 bases fit TRBD1. The germline V gene encodes CDR1 MNHNS and CDR2 SASEGT. The CDR3 length is 14 residues. J lost 3 bases, V lost 7 bases, and 3 bases had no gene match.

This sequence joins TRBV4-1 and TRBJ2-1; 7 bases fit TRBD1. The germline V gene has CDR1 MGHRA and CDR2 YSYEKL. J gave up 5 bases and V 3 bases, and 13 bases lay outside the gene matches. This CDR3 region has 17 residues. CDR3 bases: TGCGCCAGCAGCCATCCGTTAGGGGGCTCCATAAACAATGAGCAGTTCTTC. Translating gives CASSHPLGGSINNEQFF.

This clone was detected once. The gene calls are TRBV7-8 and TRBJ2-1; D gene uncertain. This CDR3 has 12 amino acids. Trimming took off 5 bases at V and 6 bases at J, with 8 bases between the two ends. CDR1 and CDR2 from the germline V gene are SGHVS and FQNEAQ. This CDR3 is CASSRPRNEQFF. The CDR3 DNA is TGTGCCAGCAGCCGCCCCCGCAATGAGCAGTTCTTC.

The chain uses TRBV7-9 and TRBJ1-2, with D perhaps matching TRBD1 (6 bases). This CDR3 is built from 15 residues. Trimming stripped 5 bases from V and 3 bases from J, with 16 bases between. Germline CDR1 reads SEHNR; CDR2 reads FQNEAQ (reference sequence). This CDR3 is CASSPGGATDYGYTF. The CDR3 DNA reads as TGTGCCAGCAGCCCTGGGGGGGCCACTGACTATGGCTACACCTTC.

This chain's CDR3 is CAWEPLSIRGISGELFF. CDR3 nucleotide sequence: TGTGCCTGGGAACCCCTGAGCATTCGGGGAATATCCGGGGAGCTGTTTTTT. The V and J genes are TRBV30 and TRBJ2-2, with D possibly TRBD2 on 5 matching bases. The germline CDR1 and CDR2 sequences are GTSNPN and SVGIG (reference sequence). V lost 5 bases, J lost 6 bases, and 25 bases lay in between. This CDR3 is 17 amino acids long.

In this sample, this clone turned up a few times. The gene calls are TRBV27 and TRBJ2-5; maybe TRBD2 (5 bases). Germline V gene sequence: CDR1 MNHEY, CDR2 SMNVEV (reference sequence). This CDR3 has 14 residues. V was trimmed by 4 bases and J by 6 bases, leaving 15 bases between them. CDR3 sequence: CASSWAGREKTQYF. CDR3 sequence (DNA): TGTGCCAGCAGTTGGGCTGGACGGGAAAAGACCCAGTACTTC.

The genes are TRBV9 and TRBJ1-1; the D is unclear. Per the germline V gene, CDR1 is SGDLS and CDR2 is YYNGEE. The CDR3 extends over 15 amino acids. V dropped 0 bases and J dropped 0 bases, with 9 bases sitting between them. CDR3 sequence: CASSVEGSLNTEAFF. DNA for the CDR3: TGTGCCAGCAGCGTAGAGGGCAGCCTGAACACTGAAGCTTTCTTT.

The chain links TRBV28 to TRBJ1-2; 8 positions agree with TRBD1. This CDR3 has 13 residues. From germline, CDR1 is MDHEN and CDR2 SYDVKM. Trimming at V came to 3 bases and at J to 4 bases, leaving 1 base not matched to a gene. The CDR3: CASSFGQGYGYTF. As DNA, the CDR3 is TGTGCCAGCAGTTTTGGACAGGGCTATGGCTACACCTTC.

The gene calls are TRBV6-1 and TRBJ1-5; D might be TRBD1 (5 bases). Per germline, CDR1 MNHNS and CDR2 SASEGT. The CDR3 is 15 amino acids. V was pared by 1 base and J by 7 bases, with 14 bases between. CDR3 coding DNA: TGTGCCAGCAGTGAAGGCAGGGATGAGTACCAGCCCCAGCATTTT. This codes for CASSEGRDEYQPQHF.

V and J are TRBV2 and TRBJ2-2; the match to TRBD1 covers 9 bases. The trim removed 7 bases at V and 6 bases at J, leaving 6 bases unmatched. Germline V CDR1 and CDR2: SNHLY, FYNNEI. The CDR3 runs to 14 residues. CDR3 loop: CASKRTGESGELFF. The CDR3 DNA sequence: TGTGCCAGCAAGCGGACAGGGGAGTCCGGGGAGCTGTTTTTT.

The V and J genes are TRBV7-3 and TRBJ2-3, with D unclear. CDR3 size: 13 residues. The V end was cut by 5 bases, the J end by 3 bases, with 9 bases between. Germline V gene data show CDR1 as SGHTA and CDR2 as FQGTGA. This CDR3 reads CASSLGATDTQYF. CDR3 in DNA: TGTGCCAGCAGCCTCGGCGCTACAGATACGCAGTATTTT.

The rearrangement joins TRBV5-4 to TRBJ2-6; D perhaps matches TRBD1 (6 bases). CDR1 and CDR2 (germline): SGHNT, YYREEE (reference sequence). Trimming cost V 4 bases and J 0 bases, with 8 bases left between them. CDR3 length: 15 residues. The CDR3 nucleotides read TGTGCCAGCAGCGGCAGGGGCTCTGGGGCCAACGTCCTGACTTTC. Protein sequence: CASSGRGSGANVLTF.

The genes are TRBV19 and TRBJ2-5; TRBD2 matches 7 bases. V trimming: 9 bases; J trimming: 4 bases; junction bases outside the gene matches: 2. The CDR3 spans 11 residues. Germline values: CDR1 LNHDA, CDR2 SQIVND (reference sequence). Here the CDR3 DNA reads TGTGCCAGAACTAGCGTAGAGACCCAGTACTTC. Amino acid sequence: CARTSVETQYF.

This clone has a handful of counts. The chain carries TRBV27 and TRBJ1-3; no reliable D call. CDR1 MNHEY and CDR2 SMNVEV come from the germline V gene (reference sequence). This CDR3 has 15 amino acids. The V end lost 6 bases, the J end lost 0 bases, and 12 bases lay between the germline ends. CDR3 region: CASRASGISGNTIYF. CDR3 coding DNA: TGTGCCAGCAGGGCGTCGGGGATCTCTGGAAACACCATATATTTT.

V gene TRBV5-6 combines with J gene TRBJ2-2; 8 bases line up with TRBD2. V dropped 4 bases and J dropped 5; count of bases not matched to a gene: 10. The V gene's germline CDR1 is SGHDT and CDR2 YYEEEE. The CDR3 has 16 residues. In DNA, the CDR3 is TGTGCCAGCAGCCTAAGGACTAGCTGGCATACCGGGGAGCTGTTTTTT. It translates to CASSLRTSWHTGELFF.

The chain joins TRBV7-2 to TRBJ1-2; D is perhaps TRBD1 (5 bases). Germline values: CDR1 SGHTA, CDR2 FQGNSA. V dropped 7 bases and J dropped 4 bases, with 13 bases sitting between them. The CDR3 loop spans 13 amino acids. CDR3 loop: CASNLGGFYGYTF. The DNA for the CDR3 is TGTGCCAGCAACCTCGGGGGATTCTATGGCTACACCTTC.

The chain carries TRBV10-3 and TRBJ2-3, with D possibly matching TRBD2 (6 bases). This CDR3 region has 13 residues. Between the trimmed V and J ends, which lost 2 bases and 7 bases, there was a span of 10 bases. Germline CDR1 ENHRY, CDR2 SYGVKD. The CDR3 sequence is CAISEGEVYTQYF. The DNA of the CDR3 is TGTGCCATCAGTGAGGGGGAGGTATATACGCAGTATTTT.

CDR3 loop: CASSEGDRGSYEQYF. The DNA of the CDR3 is TGTGCCAGCAGTGAAGGGGACAGGGGATCCTACGAGCAGTACTTC. This chain connects TRBV6-1 to TRBJ2-7, with 10 bases fitting TRBD1. The CDR3 is 15 amino acids. CDR1 is MNHNS and CDR2 is SASEGT in the germline V gene. The V segment lost 1 base and the J segment 1 base; nucleotides outside the gene matches: 1.

This clone was recorded only once. The chain recombines TRBV13 with TRBJ2-7, with D uncertain. V was pared by 0 bases and J by 3 bases, with 6 bases between. This CDR3 spans 13 amino acids. CDR1 and CDR2 from the germline V gene are PRHDT and FYEKMQ (reference sequence). Here the CDR3 DNA reads TGTGCCAGCAGCTTAGGCCTATACTACGAGCAGTACTTC. Translating it yields CASSLGLYYEQYF.

The chain combines TRBV5-1 with TRBJ2-1; D is perhaps TRBD2 (5 bases). The V end was cut by 0 bases, the J end by 10 bases, with 11 bases between. The CDR3 is 13 amino acids. Germline CDR1 SGHRS, CDR2 YFSETQ. The CDR3 sequence: CASSLALASEQFF. Here the CDR3 DNA reads TGCGCCAGCAGCTTGGCCTTAGCGAGCGAGCAGTTCTTC.

This clone was observed a handful of times. The rearrangement links TRBV4-1 to TRBJ2-1, with 9 bases aligning to TRBD2. This CDR3 has 18 residues. CDR1 is MGHRA, CDR2 YSYEKL, per germline. V dropped 2 bases and J dropped 2; count of bases not matched to a gene: 10. CDR3 bases: TGCGCCAGCAGCCAATCCCTTAGCGGGAGATGGGCCTACAATGAGCAGTTCTTC. Protein sequence: CASSQSLSGRWAYNEQFF.

The chain uses TRBV11-2 and TRBJ2-1; perhaps TRBD2 as D (6 bases). The CDR3 is 18 residues long. Germline V gives CDR1 SGHAT, CDR2 FQNNGV. Trimming removed 2 bases at V and 0 bases at J, with 17 bases between. CDR3 DNA: TGTGCCAGCAGCTTAATGGGAGGCCCCGCCGGCTCCTACAATGAGCAGTTCTTC. This codes for CASSLMGGPAGSYNEQFF.